The rows below give T cell receptor beta chains drawn from one sample of a study of PD-1 blockade in classical Hodgkin lymphoma. Measured with immunoSEQ multiplex PCR; TCRdb has only the in-frame clones, and not every one. The table shows about 13,000 clones, with approximately 80% occurring only once. The sequences come from peripheral blood mononuclear cells (PBMCs), collected before the fourth cycle of nivolumab. These receptors all come from a human donor with classical Hodgkin lymphoma. Both conserved end residues are part of each CDR3. The D gene is left open where the match is weak. Clone size is given for some rows only: seen once, a few or many times, or a class if the clone is expanded.

cdr3_length	d_call	v_call	j_call	clone_size	cdr3_aa	cdr3_nt
15	-	TRBV4-2	TRBJ1-1	-	CASSDSPQGFTEAFF	TGTGCCAGCAGCGATTCGCCTCAGGGGTTCACTGAAGCTTTCTTT
16	-	TRBV5-4	TRBJ1-3	-	CASSLQARGNGNTIYF	TGTGCCAGCAGCTTGCAGGCGAGAGGGAACGGAAACACCATATATTTT
14	TRBD2	TRBV6-4	TRBJ2-3	-	CASSGGLAGDTQYF	TGTGCCAGCAGCGGTGGACTAGCGGGAGATACGCAGTATTTT
17	TRBD2	TRBV4-3	TRBJ2-1	once	CASSPRYGLAVHNEQFF	TGCGCCAGCAGCCCAAGGTACGGACTAGCGGTGCACAATGAGCAGTTCTTC
14	-	TRBV2	TRBJ1-5	-	CASRRTVSNQPQHF	TGTGCCAGCAGACGGACAGTAAGCAATCAGCCCCAGCATTTT
17	-	TRBV7-2	TRBJ2-1	-	CASSRRETGPSYNEQFF	TGTGCCAGCAGCCGCAGAGAGACGGGCCCCTCCTACAATGAGCAGTTCTTC
14	TRBD1	TRBV7-9	TRBJ2-7	-	CASSSDRGHGEQYF	TGTGCCAGCAGCTCCGACAGGGGGCATGGGGAGCAGTACTTC
14	-	TRBV7-2	TRBJ2-5	-	CASSQQGYQETQYF	TGTGCCAGCAGCCAACAGGGTTATCAAGAGACCCAGTACTTC
16	TRBD1	TRBV14	TRBJ1-6	-	CASSPMTGTNNSPLHF	TGTGCCAGCAGCCCGATGACAGGGACAAATAATTCACCCCTCCACTTT
14	TRBD1	TRBV5-4	TRBJ1-1	few	CASSYQGGGAEAFF	TGTGCCAGCAGCTACCAGGGGGGGGGCGCTGAAGCTTTCTTT
13	-	TRBV2	TRBJ1-1	-	CASTFDGLGEAFF	TGTGCCAGTACTTTCGACGGTCTAGGCGAAGCTTTCTTT
15	-	TRBV19	TRBJ1-2	few	CASSIVWDGIYGYTF	TGTGCCAGTAGTATAGTGTGGGACGGAATCTATGGCTACACCTTC
13	TRBD1	TRBV5-1	TRBJ1-1	-	CASSYRGNTEAFF	TGCGCCAGCAGCTACAGGGGGAACACTGAAGCTTTCTTT
15	TRBD2	TRBV6-1	TRBJ2-1	-	CASSEGTSGGNEQFF	TGTGCCAGCAGTGAAGGGACTAGCGGGGGCAATGAGCAGTTCTTC
13	TRBD1	TRBV19	TRBJ2-3	-	CASSATGADTQYF	TGTGCCAGTAGTGCCACAGGGGCAGATACGCAGTATTTT
13	-	TRBV5-6	TRBJ2-5	-	CASSSNRGETQYF	TGTGCCAGCAGCTCTAATAGGGGGGAGACCCAGTACTTC
15	TRBD2	TRBV4-3	TRBJ2-7	few	CASSQDGGGFWEQYF	TGCGCCAGCAGCCAAGATGGCGGGGGGTTTTGGGAGCAGTACTTC
15	-	TRBV4-1	TRBJ1-6	-	CASSQDQGGSAPLHF	TGCGCCAGCAGCCAAGATCAAGGGGGAAGCGCACCCCTCCACTTT
16	TRBD2	TRBV19	TRBJ2-7	-	CAPPEGLSGGSYEQYF	TGTGCCCCTCCGGAGGGTTTAAGCGGGGGGTCATACGAGCAGTACTTC
13	-	TRBV10-3	TRBJ1-1	-	CAIRPGANTEAFF	TGTGCCATCAGACCTGGAGCGAACACTGAAGCTTTCTTT
15	-	TRBV18	TRBJ2-4	-	CASSPTVGAKNIQYF	TGTGCCAGCTCACCAACAGTGGGAGCCAAAAACATTCAGTACTTC
15	-	TRBV9	TRBJ2-1	-	CASSPTGTRYNEQFF	TGTGCCAGCAGTCCCACCGGGACACGGTACAATGAGCAGTTCTTC
16	TRBD1	TRBV25-1	TRBJ2-2	once	CASSDVGQGRTGELFF	TGTGCCAGCAGTGACGTAGGACAGGGTCGAACCGGGGAGCTGTTTTTT
14	-	TRBV6-5	TRBJ1-6	-	CASSYGGRVSPLHF	TGTGCCAGCAGTTACGGGGGGCGAGTTTCACCCCTCCACTTT
12	-	TRBV19	TRBJ1-5	medium-sized	CASSMGIQPQHF	TGTGCCAGTAGTATGGGTATTCAGCCCCAGCATTTT
15	-	TRBV28	TRBJ1-4	-	CASSLRSGTNEKLFF	TGTGCCAGCAGTTTAAGGAGCGGGACTAATGAAAAACTGTTTTTT
11	-	TRBV30	TRBJ1-3	-	CAWAPGNTIYF	TGTGCCTGGGCGCCCGGAAACACCATATATTTT
14	TRBD2	TRBV28	TRBJ2-5	-	CASSNQGGRETQYF	TGTGCCAGCAGTAATCAGGGAGGGCGAGAGACCCAGTACTTC